The present T cell receptor (beta chain) was sequenced within a study of PD-L1 blockade in urothelial cancer. PCRs were each spiked with synthetic TCR analog templates. Data came from immunoSEQ multiplex PCR; TCRdb stores just in-frame clones and leaves some out. The table lists about 76,000 clones, 91% of them singletons. Germline V gene sequence: CDR1 MNHEY, CDR2 SMNVEV (reference sequence). CDR3 length: 13 residues. V was cut by 6 bases and J by 1 base, with 9 bases left in between. This sample's time point: peripheral blood 6 weeks after treatment start. The chain combines TRBV27 with TRBJ2-5; the D gene is possibly TRBD2 (6 bases). This sequence was found in a woman aged 80 or over with urothelial cancer. Sequenced material: PBMCs, taken around atezolizumab (anti-PD-L1) treatment. CDR3 amino acids: CASRRTTQETQYF. CDR3 nucleotides: TGTGCCAGCAGAAGGACTACCCAAGAGACCCAGTACTTC.